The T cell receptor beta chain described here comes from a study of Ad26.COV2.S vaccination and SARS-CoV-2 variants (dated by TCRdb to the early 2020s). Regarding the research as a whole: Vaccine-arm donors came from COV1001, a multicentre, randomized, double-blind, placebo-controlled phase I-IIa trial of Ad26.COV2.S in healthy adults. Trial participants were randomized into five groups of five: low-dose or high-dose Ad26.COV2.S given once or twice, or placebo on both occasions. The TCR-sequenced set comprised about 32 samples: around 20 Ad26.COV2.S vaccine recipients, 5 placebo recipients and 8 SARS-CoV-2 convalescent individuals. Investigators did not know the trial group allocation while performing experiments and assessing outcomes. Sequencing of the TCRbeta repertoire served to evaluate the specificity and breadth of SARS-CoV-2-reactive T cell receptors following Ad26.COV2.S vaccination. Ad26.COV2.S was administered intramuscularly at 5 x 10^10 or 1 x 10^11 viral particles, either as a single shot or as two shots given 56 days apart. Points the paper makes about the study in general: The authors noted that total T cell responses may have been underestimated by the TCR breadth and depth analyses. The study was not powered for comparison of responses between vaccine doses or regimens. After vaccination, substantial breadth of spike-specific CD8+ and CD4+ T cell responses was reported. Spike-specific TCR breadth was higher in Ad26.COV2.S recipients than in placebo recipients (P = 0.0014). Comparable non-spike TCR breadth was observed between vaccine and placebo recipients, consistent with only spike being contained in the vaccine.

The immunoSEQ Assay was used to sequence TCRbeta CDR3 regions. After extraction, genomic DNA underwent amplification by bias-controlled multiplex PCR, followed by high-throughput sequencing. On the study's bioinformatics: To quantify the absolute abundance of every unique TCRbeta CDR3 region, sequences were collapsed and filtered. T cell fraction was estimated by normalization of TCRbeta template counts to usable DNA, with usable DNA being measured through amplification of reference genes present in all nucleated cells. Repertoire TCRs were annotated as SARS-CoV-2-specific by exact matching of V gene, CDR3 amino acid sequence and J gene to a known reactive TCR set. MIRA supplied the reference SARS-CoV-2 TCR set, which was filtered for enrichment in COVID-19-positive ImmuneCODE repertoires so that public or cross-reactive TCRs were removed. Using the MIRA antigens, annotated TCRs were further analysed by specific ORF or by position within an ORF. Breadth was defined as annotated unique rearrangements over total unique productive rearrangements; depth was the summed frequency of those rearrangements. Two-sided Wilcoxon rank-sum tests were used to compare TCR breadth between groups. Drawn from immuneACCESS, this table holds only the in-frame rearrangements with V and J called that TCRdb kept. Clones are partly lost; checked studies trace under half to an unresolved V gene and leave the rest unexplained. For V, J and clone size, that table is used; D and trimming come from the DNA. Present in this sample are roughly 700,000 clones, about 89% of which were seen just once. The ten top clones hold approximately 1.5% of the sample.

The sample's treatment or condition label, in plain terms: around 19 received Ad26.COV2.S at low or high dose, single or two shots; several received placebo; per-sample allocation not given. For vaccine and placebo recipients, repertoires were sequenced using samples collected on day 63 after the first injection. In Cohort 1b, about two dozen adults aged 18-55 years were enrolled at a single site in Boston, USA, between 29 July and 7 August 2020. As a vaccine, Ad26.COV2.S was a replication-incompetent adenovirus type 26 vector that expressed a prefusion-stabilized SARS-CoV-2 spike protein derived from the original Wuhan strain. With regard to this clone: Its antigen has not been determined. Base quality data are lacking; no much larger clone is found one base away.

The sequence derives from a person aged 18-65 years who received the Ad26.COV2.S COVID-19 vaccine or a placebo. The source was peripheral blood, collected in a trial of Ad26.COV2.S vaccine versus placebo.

The CDR3 amino acid sequence is: CASSQRIWGSQGLAGKNEQFF. The DNA is as follows: TGTGCCAGCAGCCAAAGGATTTGGGGCAGTCAGGGACTAGCGGGAAAGAATGAGCAGTTCTTC. The rearrangement combines TRBV14 with TRBJ2-1, with TRBD2 matching 13 junction bases. Including the terminal cysteine and phenylalanine, the CDR3 comprises 21 residues. The retained sequence is limited to the CDR3, 63 bases, with the frame set at the first base. CDR1 and CDR2 were assigned from the germline V gene as SGHDN and FVKESK. V loses 2 bases at its end and J loses 7 bases; junction bases beyond the gene matches: 20. This CDR3, with the reference TRBV14 and TRBJ2-1 proteins standing in past its ends, gives the full variable domain EAGVTQFPSHSVIEKGQTVTLRCDPISGHDNLYWYRRVMGKEIKFLLHFVKESKQDESGMPNNRFLAERTGGTYSTLKVQPAELEDSGVYFCASSQRIWGSQGLAGKNEQFFGPGTRLTVL.